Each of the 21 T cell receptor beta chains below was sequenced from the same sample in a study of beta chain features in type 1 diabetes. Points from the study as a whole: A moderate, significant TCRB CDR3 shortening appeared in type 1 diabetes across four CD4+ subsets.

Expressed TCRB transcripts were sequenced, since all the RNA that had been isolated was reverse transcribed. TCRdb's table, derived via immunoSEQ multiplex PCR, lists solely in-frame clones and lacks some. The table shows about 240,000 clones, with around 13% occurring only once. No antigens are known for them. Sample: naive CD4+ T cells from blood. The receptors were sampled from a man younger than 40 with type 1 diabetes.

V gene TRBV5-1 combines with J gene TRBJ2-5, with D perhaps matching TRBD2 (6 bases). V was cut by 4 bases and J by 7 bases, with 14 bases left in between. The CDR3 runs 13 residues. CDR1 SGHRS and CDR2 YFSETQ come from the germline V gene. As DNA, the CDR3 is TGCGCCAGCAGCACGGGACTCCTGGGGACCCAGTACTTC. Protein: CASSTGLLGTQYF.

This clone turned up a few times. The CDR3 DNA reads TGTGCCAGCAAGGTCGGGACAGAGGATTCACCCCTCCACTTT. It is translated as CASKVGTEDSPLHF. This sequence joins TRBV13 and TRBJ1-6; 7 nucleotides match TRBD1. Trimming cost V 7 bases and J 8 bases; bases outside gene matches: 8. The CDR3 loop spans 14 amino acids. Germline V CDR1 and CDR2: PRHDT, FYEKMQ (reference sequence).

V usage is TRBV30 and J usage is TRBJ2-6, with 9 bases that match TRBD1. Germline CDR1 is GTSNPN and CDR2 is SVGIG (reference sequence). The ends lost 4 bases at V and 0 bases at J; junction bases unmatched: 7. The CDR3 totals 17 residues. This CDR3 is CAWILRDRDSGANVLTF. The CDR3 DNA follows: TGTGCCTGGATCCTCCGGGACAGGGACTCTGGGGCCAACGTCCTGACTTTC.

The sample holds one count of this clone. The CDR3 DNA is TGTGCCAGCAGCTTCGTTTCCGAGATGGCCAACGTCCTGACTTTC. Amino acids: CASSFVSEMANVLTF. V and J are TRBV11-2 and TRBJ2-6; D is unresolved. Trimming shortened V by 3 bases and J by 6 bases, and 12 bases separated the two germline ends. The CDR3 sequence is 15 residues long. Per the germline V gene, CDR1 is SGHAT and CDR2 is FQNNGV.

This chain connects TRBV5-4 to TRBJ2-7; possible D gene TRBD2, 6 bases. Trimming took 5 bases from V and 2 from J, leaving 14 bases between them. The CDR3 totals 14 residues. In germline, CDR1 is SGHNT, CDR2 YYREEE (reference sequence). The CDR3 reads CASRPQEGTYEQYF. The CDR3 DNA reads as TGTGCCAGCAGGCCACAGGAGGGAACCTACGAGCAGTACTTC.

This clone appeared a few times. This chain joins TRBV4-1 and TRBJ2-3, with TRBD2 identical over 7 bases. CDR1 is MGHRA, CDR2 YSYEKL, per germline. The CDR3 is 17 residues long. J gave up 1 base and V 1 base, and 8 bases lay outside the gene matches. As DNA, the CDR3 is TGCGCCAGCAGCCAAGGGGCGGGAGTGCGGGGCACAGATACGCAGTATTTT. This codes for CASSQGAGVRGTDTQYF.

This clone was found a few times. The CDR3: CASDGNGRTDEQFF. CDR3 DNA sequence: TGTGCCAGCGACGGTAACGGGAGGACCGATGAGCAGTTCTTC. The J gene is TRBJ2-1, the V gene TRBV2; 7 bases match TRBD2. This CDR3 region has 14 residues. Trimming at V came to 8 bases and at J to 8 bases, leaving 12 bases not matched to a gene. Germline V gene sequence: CDR1 SNHLY, CDR2 FYNNEI.

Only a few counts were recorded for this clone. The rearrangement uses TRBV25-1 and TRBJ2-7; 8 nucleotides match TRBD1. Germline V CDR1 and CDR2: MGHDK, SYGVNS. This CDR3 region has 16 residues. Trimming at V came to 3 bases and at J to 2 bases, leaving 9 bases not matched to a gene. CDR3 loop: CASSDPRGPRPYEQYF. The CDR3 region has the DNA TGTGCCAGCAGTGATCCCAGGGGGCCACGACCCTACGAGCAGTACTTC.

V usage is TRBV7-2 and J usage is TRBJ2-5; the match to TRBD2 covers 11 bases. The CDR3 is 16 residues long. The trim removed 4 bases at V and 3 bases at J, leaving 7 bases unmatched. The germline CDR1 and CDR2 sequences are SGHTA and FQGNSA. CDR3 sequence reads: CASSSPGTSGKETQYF. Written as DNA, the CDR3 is TGTGCCAGCAGCTCCCCCGGGACTAGCGGAAAAGAGACCCAGTACTTC.

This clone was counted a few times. This CDR3 is CASSLVAGAPGEQFF. CDR3 sequence (DNA): TGTGCCAGCAGCTTAGTAGCGGGAGCTCCAGGTGAGCAGTTCTTC. The gene calls are TRBV7-2 and TRBJ2-1; 9 nucleotides align to TRBD2. The V and J ends lost 1 base and 9 bases, in that order; junction bases with no gene match: 7. The CDR3 extends over 15 amino acids. CDR1 is SGHTA and CDR2 is FQGNSA in the germline V gene.

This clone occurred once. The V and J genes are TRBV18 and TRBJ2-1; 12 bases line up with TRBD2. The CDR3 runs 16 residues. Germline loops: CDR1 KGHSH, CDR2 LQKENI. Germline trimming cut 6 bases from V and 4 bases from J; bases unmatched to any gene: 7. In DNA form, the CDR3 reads TGTGCCAGCTCCTCCACGACTAGCGGGGGTTACAATGAGCAGTTCTTC. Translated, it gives CASSSTTSGGYNEQFF. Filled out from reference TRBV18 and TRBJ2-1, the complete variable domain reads NAGVMQNPRHLVRRRGQEARLRCSPMKGHSHVYWYRQLPEEGLKFMVYLQKENIIDESGMPKERFSAEFPKEGPSILRIQQVVRGDSAAYFCASSSTTSGGYNEQFFGPGTRLTVL.

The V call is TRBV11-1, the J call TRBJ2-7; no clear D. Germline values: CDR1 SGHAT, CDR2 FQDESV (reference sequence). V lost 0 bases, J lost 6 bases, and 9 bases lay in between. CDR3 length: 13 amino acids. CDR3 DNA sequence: TGTGCCAGCAGCTTAGCAGTTCCGGGCGAGCAGTACTTC. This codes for CASSLAVPGEQYF. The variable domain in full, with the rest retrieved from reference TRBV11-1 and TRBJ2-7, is EAEVAQSPRYKITEKSQAVAFWCDPISGHATLYWYRQILGQGPELLVQFQDESVVDDSQLPKDRFSAERLKGVDSTLKIQPAELGDSAMYLCASSLAVPGEQYFGPGTRLTVT.

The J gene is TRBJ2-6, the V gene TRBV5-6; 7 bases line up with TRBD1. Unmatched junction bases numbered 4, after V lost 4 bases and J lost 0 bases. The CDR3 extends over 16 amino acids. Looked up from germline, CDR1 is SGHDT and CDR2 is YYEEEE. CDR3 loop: CASSPGQSSGANVLTF. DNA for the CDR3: TGTGCCAGCAGCCCGGGACAGAGCTCTGGGGCCAACGTCCTGACTTTC.

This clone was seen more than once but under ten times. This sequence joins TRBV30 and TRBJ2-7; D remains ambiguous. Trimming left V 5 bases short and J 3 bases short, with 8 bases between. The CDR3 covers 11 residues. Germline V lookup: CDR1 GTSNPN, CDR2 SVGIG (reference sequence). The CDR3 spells CAWGGFYEQYF. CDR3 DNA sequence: TGTGCCTGGGGCGGTTTCTACGAGCAGTACTTC.

The CDR3 bases are TGTGCCAGCAGCTTTCAGAATGAGCAGTTCTTC. It translates to CASSFQNEQFF. The chain has TRBV7-2 and TRBJ2-1, with unresolved D. Germline lookup yields CDR1 SGHTA and CDR2 FQGNSA. V lost 3 bases to trimming and J lost 7 bases, with 4 bases between them. This CDR3 is built from 11 residues.

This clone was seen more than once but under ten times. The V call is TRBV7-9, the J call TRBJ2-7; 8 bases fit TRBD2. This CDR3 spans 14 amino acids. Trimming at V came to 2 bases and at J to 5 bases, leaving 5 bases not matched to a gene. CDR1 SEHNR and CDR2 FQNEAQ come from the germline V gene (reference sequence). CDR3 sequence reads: CASSLYGGADEQYF. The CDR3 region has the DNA TGTGCCAGCAGCTTATACGGGGGGGCTGACGAGCAGTACTTC.

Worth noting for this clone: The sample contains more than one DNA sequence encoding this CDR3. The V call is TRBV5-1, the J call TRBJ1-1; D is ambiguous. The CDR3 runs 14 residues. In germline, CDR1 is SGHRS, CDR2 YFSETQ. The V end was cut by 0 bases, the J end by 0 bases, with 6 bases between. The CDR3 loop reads CASSLGGLNTEAFF. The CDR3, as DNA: TGCGCCAGCAGCTTGGGCGGTTTGAACACTGAAGCTTTCTTT.

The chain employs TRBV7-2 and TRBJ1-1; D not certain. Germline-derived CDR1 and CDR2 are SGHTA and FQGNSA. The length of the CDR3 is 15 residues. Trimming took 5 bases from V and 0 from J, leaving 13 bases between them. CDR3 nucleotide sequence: TGTGCCAGCAGCCCCTCCGAGGGATTGAACACTGAAGCTTTCTTT. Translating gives CASSPSEGLNTEAFF.

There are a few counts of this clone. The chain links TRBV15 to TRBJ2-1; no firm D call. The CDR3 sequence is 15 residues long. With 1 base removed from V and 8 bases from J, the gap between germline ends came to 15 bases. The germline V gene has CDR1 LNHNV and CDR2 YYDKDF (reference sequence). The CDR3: CATSRVGQTSHEQFF. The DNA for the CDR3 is TGTGCCACCAGCAGAGTTGGGCAGACCTCGCATGAGCAGTTCTTC.

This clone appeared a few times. The CDR3 region is CASGLGRPRLAGEGELFF. The CDR3 DNA is TGTGCTAGTGGTTTGGGACGACCTAGACTAGCGGGAGAGGGGGAGCTGTTTTTT. The rearrangement joins TRBV12-5 to TRBJ2-2, with 12 bases matching TRBD2. V shed 1 base and J 8 bases; nucleotides not matched to a gene: 11. Germline CDR1 is LGHNT and CDR2 is FRNRAP. The CDR3 totals 18 residues.

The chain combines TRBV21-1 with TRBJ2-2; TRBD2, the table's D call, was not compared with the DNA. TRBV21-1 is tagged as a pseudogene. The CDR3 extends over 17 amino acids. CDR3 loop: CASSLIPTGGADGELFF. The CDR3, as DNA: TGTGCCAGCAGCCTAATCCCGACCGGAGGGGCCGACGGGGAGCTGTTTTTT.